A selection of T cell receptor beta chains follows, all from one sample in a study of OX40 agonist ivuxolimab in advanced cancers. Sequencing was performed with immunoSEQ multiplex PCR; in TCRdb, only in-frame clones are kept and a portion is missing. The top ten clones hold about 1.5% of a sample with roughly 25,000 clones, over 65% of them seen once. This specimen was CD4+ or CD8+ T cells sorted from blood, taken in a trial of the OX40 agonist ivuxolimab. These receptors were taken from an adult with an advanced solid tumor such as melanoma, head and neck, liver or kidney cancer. Both conserved end residues are part of each CDR3. Fields, in order: clone size, J gene, D gene, V gene, CDR3 protein, CDR3 DNA. A D gene is named only where the DNA matches it firmly. Some rows have no size entry. The others give once, few or many, or a class for an expanded clone.

size: -; J: TRBJ2-7; D: TRBD1; V: TRBV7-3; CDR3: CASSLDGTGQYEQYF; DNA: TGTGCCAGCAGCCTAGACGGGACAGGGCAGTACGAGCAGTACTTC
size: -; J: TRBJ2-7; D: -; V: TRBV19; CDR3: CASSPLSTVPYEQYF; DNA: TGTGCCAGTAGTCCACTATCGACAGTTCCCTACGAGCAGTACTTC
size: -; J: TRBJ2-1; D: -; V: TRBV5-1; CDR3: CASSLSAYNEQFF; DNA: TGCGCCAGCAGCTTGTCCGCTTACAATGAGCAGTTCTTC
size: -; J: TRBJ2-1; D: TRBD2; V: TRBV7-2; CDR3: CASSPGGASYNEQFF; DNA: TGTGCCAGCAGCCCCGGGGGGGCTAGCTACAATGAGCAGTTCTTC
size: -; J: TRBJ2-5; D: -; V: TRBV7-8; CDR3: CASTERGAGYQETQYF; DNA: TGTGCCAGCACCGAAAGGGGGGCCGGGTACCAAGAGACCCAGTACTTC
size: few; J: TRBJ2-7; D: -; V: TRBV11-1; CDR3: CASLQGLSLNEQYF; DNA: TGTGCCAGCCTCCAGGGGCTGTCTCTAAACGAGCAGTACTTC
size: -; J: TRBJ2-7; D: -; V: TRBV19; CDR3: CASSVDDRGHYEQYF; DNA: TGTGCCAGTAGCGTCGACGATCGCGGGCACTACGAGCAGTACTTC
size: -; J: TRBJ2-7; D: -; V: TRBV7-7; CDR3: CASSPDLGSYEQYF; DNA: TGTGCTAGCAGCCCAGACCTTGGATCCTACGAGCAGTACTTC
size: -; J: TRBJ2-5; D: TRBD2; V: TRBV5-1; CDR3: CASSFISGGGETQYF; DNA: TGCGCCAGCAGCTTTATTAGCGGGGGGGGAGAGACCCAGTACTTC
size: -; J: TRBJ2-5; D: -; V: TRBV6-4; CDR3: CASSRTYQETQYF; DNA: TGTGCCAGCAGTAGGACTTACCAAGAGACCCAGTACTTC
size: few; J: TRBJ2-5; D: TRBD2; V: TRBV7-9; CDR3: CASSSGLAGAETQYF; DNA: TGTGCCAGCAGCTCGGGACTAGCGGGGGCAGAGACCCAGTACTTC
size: -; J: TRBJ2-2; D: TRBD1; V: TRBV4-1; CDR3: CASSQEWGQGWVITGELFF; DNA: TGCGCCAGCAGCCAAGAATGGGGACAGGGCTGGGTTATCACCGGGGAGCTGTTTTTT
size: -; J: TRBJ1-5; D: -; V: TRBV6-1; CDR3: CASALTATGNQPQHF; DNA: TGTGCCAGCGCACTGACGGCCACGGGCAATCAGCCCCAGCATTTT
size: -; J: TRBJ2-7; D: -; V: TRBV7-8; CDR3: CASSLGQYEQYF; DNA: TGTGCCAGCAGCTTAGGGCAGTACGAGCAGTACTTC
size: few; J: TRBJ2-2; D: -; V: TRBV5-1; CDR3: CASSPGGTGNTGELFF; DNA: TGCGCCAGCAGCCCGGGCGGGACTGGGAACACCGGGGAGCTGTTTTTT
size: few; J: TRBJ2-7; D: -; V: TRBV5-1; CDR3: CASSLVQDTRREQYF; DNA: TGCGCCAGCAGCTTGGTACAGGACACACGGCGCGAGCAGTACTTC
size: few; J: TRBJ2-3; D: TRBD2; V: TRBV7-3; CDR3: CASRGPGTTKADTQYF; DNA: TGTGCCAGCAGGGGACCGGGGACTACGAAAGCAGATACGCAGTATTTT
size: few; J: TRBJ2-7; D: TRBD1; V: TRBV4-1; CDR3: CASSQGQGASYEQYF; DNA: TGCGCCAGCAGCCAAGGACAGGGGGCATCCTACGAGCAGTACTTC
size: -; J: TRBJ1-3; D: -; V: TRBV6-6; CDR3: CASSYPPDTIYF; DNA: TGTGCCAGCAGTTACCCCCCCGACACCATATATTTT
size: -; J: TRBJ2-1; D: TRBD2; V: TRBV7-2; CDR3: CASSHGTSNNEQFF; DNA: TGTGCCAGCAGCCACGGGACTAGTAACAATGAGCAGTTCTTC
size: -; J: TRBJ2-7; D: TRBD1; V: TRBV7-9; CDR3: CASSGQGISYEQYF; DNA: TGTGCCAGCAGCGGACAGGGGATTTCCTACGAGCAGTACTTC
size: -; J: TRBJ2-7; D: -; V: TRBV7-3; CDR3: CASSLTEGFEQYF; DNA: TGTGCCAGCAGCTTAACGGAGGGGTTTGAGCAGTACTTC
size: -; J: TRBJ1-5; D: -; V: TRBV2; CDR3: CASSVESNQPQHF; DNA: TGTGCCAGCAGTGTCGAGAGCAATCAGCCCCAGCATTTT
size: -; J: TRBJ1-5; D: -; V: TRBV28; CDR3: CASSLRQSKYSNQPQHF; DNA: TGTGCCAGCAGTTTGCGACAGTCAAAATATAGCAATCAGCCCCAGCATTTT
size: -; J: TRBJ1-1; D: -; V: TRBV5-1; CDR3: CASSLLRTKSNTEAFF; DNA: TGCGCCAGCAGCTTATTAAGGACTAAATCGAACACTGAAGCTTTCTTT
size: few; J: TRBJ2-1; D: -; V: TRBV7-9; CDR3: CASGGSIGNEQFF; DNA: TGTGCCAGTGGGGGGTCAATCGGCAATGAGCAGTTCTTC
size: -; J: TRBJ1-2; D: -; V: TRBV19; CDR3: CASSIQGYGYTF; DNA: TGTGCCAGTAGTATCCAGGGCTATGGCTACACCTTC
size: few; J: TRBJ1-4; D: -; V: TRBV6-5; CDR3: CASSYFPPKGNGKLFF; DNA: TGTGCCAGCAGTTATTTCCCCCCTAAGGGGAACGGAAAACTGTTTTTT
size: -; J: TRBJ2-1; D: TRBD2; V: TRBV30; CDR3: CAWAVAGGEQFF; DNA: TGTGCCTGGGCCGTTGCGGGAGGTGAGCAGTTCTTC